These T cell receptor beta chains were read from a single sample in a study of blood T cell repertoires in COVID-19. TCRdb's table, derived via immunoSEQ multiplex PCR, lists solely in-frame clones and lacks some. The sample holds 35,000 to 45,000 clones; 90% to 95% are singletons and the top ten take around 0.34%. Sequences were obtained from peripheral blood. The receptors originated from a man between 45 and 60 years old with COVID-19, enrolled during active disease. Both conserved end residues are part of each CDR3.

v_call cdr3_length cdr3_aa
TRBV19 15 CASSTPARVNTEAFF
TRBV3-1/TRBV3-2 16 CASSQKLAGVSYEQYF
TRBV5-1 14 CASSLGTGNQPQHF
TRBV11-2 17 CASSSQSGGTKDYEQYF
TRBV29-1 13 CSVETSGSHEQYF
TRBV7-2 16 CASSLNGAGSGNTIYF
TRBV11-3 13 CASSFGGGTEQFF
TRBV28 14 CASSWREGGETQYF
TRBV5-1 12 CASSTRGYEQYF
TRBV5-8 14 CASTFRRDNQPQHF
TRBV19 15 CASGQRPFSGNTIYF
TRBV19 16 CASSDRSGANTGELFF
TRBV7-3 18 CASSLGSGRGPVMNEQFF
TRBV19 14 CASSRDSYTGELFF
TRBV3-1/TRBV3-2 15 CASSPGGGADETQYF
TRBV12-3/TRBV12-4 13 CASSLASGYEQYF
TRBV9 15 CASSEGPQRDYEQYF
TRBV25-1 14 CASSESQGQTEQFF
TRBV6-1 15 CASSEVGASTDTQYF
TRBV7-2 16 CASSSPSGRARYEQYF
TRBV3-1/TRBV3-2 12 CASSLAEETQYF
TRBV29-1 13 CSARQGMNYEQYF
TRBV12-3/TRBV12-4 12 CASGTVYQPQHF
TRBV4-1 17 CASSQGGRDRLGNTIYF
TRBV6-5 14 CASSWSSESYEQYF
TRBV11-1 14 CASSFLDSTDTQYF
TRBV18 15 CASSPGFGRGREQYF
TRBV2 11 CASSRVGTQYF
TRBV30 13 CAWRTGANSPLHF
TRBV11-1 14 CASSLPGPNTEAFF
TRBV28 20 CASSLFSFRKGAIENSPLHF
TRBV27 15 CASSLMLRGLETQYF
TRBV11-1 14 CASSSSLREETQYF